The next 9 T cell receptor beta chains were all read from a single sample in a study of CD8 T cells in ankylosing spondylitis. TCRdb itself ran the 5' RACE reads through MiXCR, one entry per CDR3 protein. Among 150,000 to 200,000 distinct CDR3 sequences listed, around 16% were seen once. The source material was blood, either unsorted or a sorted T cell fraction (not recorded which). These receptors all stem from a male donor with ankylosing spondylitis or in good health (not recorded which).

There are many counts of this clonotype. The chain recombines TRBV12-3 or TRBV12-4 with TRBJ1-2; D possibly corresponds to TRBD1 (5 bases). V lost 6 bases and J 6 bases, leaving 8 bases between the germline ends. The CDR3 sequence is 11 residues long. DNA for the CDR3: TGTGCCAGCAGCCGGACAAATGGCTACACCTTC. Translation: CASSRTNGYTF.

As to this clonotype: In this CDR3 the conserved last residue, phenylalanine or tryptophan, is missing, so a read error is likely. V usage is TRBV3-1 and J usage is TRBJ1-2; D is uncertain. This CDR3 is built from 18 residues. Trimming pared 3 bases from V and 1 base from J, leaving 21 bases between. Per germline, CDR1 LGHDT and CDR2 YNNKEL (reference sequence). CDR3 residues: CASSQTRGRKMSNYGYTL. The CDR3 nucleotides are TGTGCCAGCAGCCAGACCCGTGGTCGCAAAATGAGTAACTATGGCTACACCCTC.

The table lists this clonotype with many counts. The chain couples TRBV24-1 to TRBJ2-5; D not certain. Per germline, CDR1 KGHDR and CDR2 SFDVKD. The length of the CDR3 is 15 residues. V lost 7 bases to trimming and J lost 1 base, with 15 bases between them. The DNA of the CDR3 is TGTGCCACCAGCCCTCCAGACGGTACCCAAGAGACCCAGTACTTC. Protein sequence: CATSPPDGTQETQYF.

This clonotype has just a few counts. The chain recombines TRBV28 with TRBJ2-2; no definite D call. Germline V gene data show CDR1 as MDHEN and CDR2 as SYDVKM. CDR3 size: 12 residues. Trimming removed 10 bases at V and 4 bases at J, with 10 bases between. CDR3 DNA sequence: TGTGCCATCTCTACGGGCACCGGGGAGCTGTTTTTT. This encodes CAISTGTGELFF.

This clonotype was seen repeatedly, ten times or more. This chain uses TRBV20-1 with TRBJ1-5; the D gene is possibly TRBD1 (5 bases). Germline CDR1 DFQATT, CDR2 SNEGSKA (reference sequence). CDR3 size: 16 residues. The ends were cut back, 3 bases at V and 6 bases at J, with 21 bases in the middle. CDR3 coding DNA: TGCAGTGCTAGGGGGGACGGCAATTCCTGGGCTCAGCCCCAGCATTTT. Translating it yields CSARGDGNSWAQPQHF.

This clonotype has just a few counts. The rearrangement joins TRBV28 to TRBJ1-5; perhaps TRBD1 as D (6 bases). This CDR3 comprises 15 residues. Trimming took 7 bases from V and 3 from J, leaving 16 bases between them. The germline gives CDR1 MDHEN, CDR2 SYDVKM. CDR3 DNA sequence: TGTGCCAGCACCTTGCGGGGGGCACACAATCAGCCCCAGCATTTT. This codes for CASTLRGAHNQPQHF. The variable domain in full, completed from reference TRBV28 and TRBJ1-5, reads DVKVTQSSRYLVKRTGEKVFLECVQDMDHENMFWYRQDPGLGLRLIYFSYDVKMKEKGDIPEGYSVSREKKERFSLILESASTNQTSMYLCASTLRGAHNQPQHFGDGTRLSIL.

This chain links TRBV28 with TRBJ2-7; the D gene is possibly TRBD2 (6 bases). V was cut by 2 bases and J by 2 bases, with 13 bases left in between. Germline lookup yields CDR1 MDHEN and CDR2 SYDVKM. This CDR3 region has 15 residues. CDR3 region: CASSLRASVTYEQYF. Written as DNA, the CDR3 is TGTGCCAGCAGTTTAAGGGCTAGCGTGACCTACGAGCAGTACTTC.

The table lists this clonotype with many counts. This chain connects TRBV9 to TRBJ2-1, with TRBD1 as a possible D gene (5 bases). The CDR3 sequence is 15 residues long. V was shortened by 0 bases and J by 4 bases, with 11 bases between the two germline ends. The germline gives CDR1 SGDLS, CDR2 YYNGEE. The CDR3 sequence: CASSVVGRVYNEQFF. DNA for the CDR3: TGTGCCAGCAGCGTAGTGGGGCGCGTGTACAATGAGCAGTTCTTC.

The rearrangement uses TRBV7-9 and TRBJ2-2, with 8 bases fitting TRBD2. Unmatched junction bases numbered 11, after V lost 5 bases and J lost 6 bases. This CDR3 region has 16 residues. Germline V gene lookup returns CDR1 SEHNR and CDR2 FQNEAQ (reference sequence). The CDR3 loop is CASSAIGTSSAGELFF. Here the CDR3 DNA reads TGTGCCAGCAGCGCGATTGGGACTAGTTCCGCCGGGGAGCTGTTTTTT.